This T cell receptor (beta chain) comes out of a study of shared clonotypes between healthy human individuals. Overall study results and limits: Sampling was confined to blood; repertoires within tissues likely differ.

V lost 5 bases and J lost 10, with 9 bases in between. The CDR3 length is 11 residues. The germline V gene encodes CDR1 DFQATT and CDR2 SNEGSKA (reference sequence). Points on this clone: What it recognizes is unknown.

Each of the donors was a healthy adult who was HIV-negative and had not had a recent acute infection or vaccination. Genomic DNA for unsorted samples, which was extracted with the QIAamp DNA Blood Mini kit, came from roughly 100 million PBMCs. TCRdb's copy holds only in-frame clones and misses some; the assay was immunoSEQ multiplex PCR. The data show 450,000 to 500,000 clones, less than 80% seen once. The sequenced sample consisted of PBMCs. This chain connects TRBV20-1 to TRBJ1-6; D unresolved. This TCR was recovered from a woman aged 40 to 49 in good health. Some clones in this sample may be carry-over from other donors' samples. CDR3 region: CSAENWSPLHF. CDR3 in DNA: TGCAGTGCTGAGAATTGGTCACCCCTCCACTTT.